Listed here is a single T cell receptor beta chain. What it binds is unknown. These data originate in a study of T cell responses to AZD1222 COVID-19 vaccine. Measured with immunoSEQ multiplex PCR; TCRdb has only the in-frame clones, and not every one. The sample has 150,000 to 200,000 clones; around 95% are singletons. Regarding the study as a whole: Within unmutated variant regions lay the reported targets of nearly half of spike-specific TCRs.

The CDR3 extends over 14 amino acids. The germline V gene has CDR1 SNHLY and CDR2 FYNNEI. Deletions cut 2 bases from V and 3 bases from J, with 10 bases between. This clonotype was obtained from an adult in good health. This chain joins TRBV2 and TRBJ2-5; possibly TRBD2 for D (5 bases). Sequencing used peripheral blood, obtained on day 0 of AZD1222 vaccination. DNA of the CDR3: TGTGCCAGCAGTGAAAGGAGGAGCGAAGAGACCCAGTACTTC. As protein: CASSERRSEETQYF.